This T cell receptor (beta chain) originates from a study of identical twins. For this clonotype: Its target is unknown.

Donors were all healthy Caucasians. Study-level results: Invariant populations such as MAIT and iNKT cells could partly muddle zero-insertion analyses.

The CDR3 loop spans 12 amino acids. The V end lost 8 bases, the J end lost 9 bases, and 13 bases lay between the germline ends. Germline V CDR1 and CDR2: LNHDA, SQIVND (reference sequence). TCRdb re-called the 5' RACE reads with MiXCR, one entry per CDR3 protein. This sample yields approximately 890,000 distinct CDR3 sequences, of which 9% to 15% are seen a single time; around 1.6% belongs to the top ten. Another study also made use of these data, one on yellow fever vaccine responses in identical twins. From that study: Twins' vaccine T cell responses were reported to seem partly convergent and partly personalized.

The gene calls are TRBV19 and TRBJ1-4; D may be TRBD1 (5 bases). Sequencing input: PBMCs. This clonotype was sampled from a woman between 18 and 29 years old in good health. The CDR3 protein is CASRSTVQKLFF. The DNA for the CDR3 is TGTGCCAGTCGGTCGACAGTTCAAAAACTGTTTTTT.